This entry lists 3 T cell receptor beta chains sequenced from one sample in a study of Ad26.COV2.S vaccination and SARS-CoV-2 variants. Profiling relied on immunoSEQ multiplex PCR, and the TCRdb table lists in-frame clones only, not all of them. The repertoire includes roughly 510,000 clones, 87% of them detected once, and 13% sits in the top ten. Documented treatment: approximately 18 received Ad26.COV2.S at low or high dose, single or two shots; about five received placebo; per-sample allocation not given. Samples came from day 63 after the first vaccine or placebo injection. The specimen comprised peripheral blood, sampled in a trial of Ad26.COV2.S vaccine versus placebo. Receptors were obtained from a person aged 18-65 years who received the Ad26.COV2.S COVID-19 vaccine or a placebo.

The rearrangement joins TRBV6-2 or TRBV6-3 to TRBJ1-2, with a possible D match to TRBD1 (6 bases). Germline CDR1 MNHEY, CDR2 SVGEGT. This CDR3 has 15 residues. V was clipped by 2 bases and J by 4 bases, with 14 bases between them. The CDR3 is CASSYIDRDIYGYTF. The CDR3 region has the DNA TGTGCCAGCAGTTACATAGACCGGGACATCTATGGCTACACCTTC.

The rearrangement joins TRBV28 to TRBJ2-7, with D tentatively TRBD1 (5 bases). V dropped 11 bases and J dropped 0 bases, with 17 bases sitting between them. The CDR3 spans 14 residues. CDR1 and CDR2 from the germline V gene are MDHEN and SYDVKM. The DNA for the CDR3 is TGTGCCTCCCGAGAGTGGGGCTCCTCCTACGAGCAGTACTTC. Amino acids: CASREWGSSYEQYF.

Here the CDR3 DNA reads TGTGCCAGCAGTGCCCGACAGGGGAGGAACATTCAGTACTTC. Residues: CASSARQGRNIQYF. V is TRBV28 and J is TRBJ2-4; TRBD1 matches 8 bases. The CDR3 is made up of 14 amino acids. The ends lost 5 bases at V and 7 bases at J; junction bases unmatched: 7. Germline CDR1 MDHEN, CDR2 SYDVKM. The full variable domain, with the rest looked up from reference TRBV28 and TRBJ2-4, is DVKVTQSSRYLVKRTGEKVFLECVQDMDHENMFWYRQDPGLGLRLIYFSYDVKMKEKGDIPEGYSVSREKKERFSLILESASTNQTSMYLCASSARQGRNIQYFGAGTRLSVL.